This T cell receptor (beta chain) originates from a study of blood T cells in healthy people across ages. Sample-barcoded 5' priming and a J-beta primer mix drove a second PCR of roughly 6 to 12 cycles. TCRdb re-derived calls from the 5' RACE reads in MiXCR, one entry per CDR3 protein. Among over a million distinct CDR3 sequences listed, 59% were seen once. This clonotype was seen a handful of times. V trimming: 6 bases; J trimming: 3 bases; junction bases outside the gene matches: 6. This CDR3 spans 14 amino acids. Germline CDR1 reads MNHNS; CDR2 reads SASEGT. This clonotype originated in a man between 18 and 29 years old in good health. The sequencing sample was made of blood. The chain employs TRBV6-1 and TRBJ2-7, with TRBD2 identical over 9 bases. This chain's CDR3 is CASSPGLAIYEQYF. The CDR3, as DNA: TGTGCCAGCAGCCCGGGACTAGCAATCTACGAGCAGTACTTC.